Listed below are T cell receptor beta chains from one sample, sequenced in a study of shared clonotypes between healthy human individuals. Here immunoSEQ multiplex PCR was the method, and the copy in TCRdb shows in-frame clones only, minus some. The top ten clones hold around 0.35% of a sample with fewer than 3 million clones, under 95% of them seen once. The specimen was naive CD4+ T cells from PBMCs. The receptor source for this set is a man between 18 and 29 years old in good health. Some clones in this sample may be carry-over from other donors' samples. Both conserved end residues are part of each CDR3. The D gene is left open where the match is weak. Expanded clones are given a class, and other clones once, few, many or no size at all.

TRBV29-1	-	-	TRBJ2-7	TGCAGCGTAGGTAAGGGCAGCTCCTACGAGCAGTACTTC	CSVGKGSSYEQYF
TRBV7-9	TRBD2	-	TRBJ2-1	TGTGCCAGCAGCTTACTCGAGCGGGAGGGGTACAATGAGCAGTTCTTC	CASSLLEREGYNEQFF
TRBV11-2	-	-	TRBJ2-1	TGTGCCAGCAGCAGAATGACTGGGAGCTCCTACAATGAGCAGTTCTTC	CASSRMTGSSYNEQFF
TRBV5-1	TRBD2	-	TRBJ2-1	TGCGCCAGCAGCTTGGGGGCTAGCGGTTACAATGAGCAGTTCTTC	CASSLGASGYNEQFF
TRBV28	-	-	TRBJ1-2	TGTGCCAGCAGTTTATCAGGGTATCATCGAGGCTACACCTTC	CASSLSGYHRGYTF
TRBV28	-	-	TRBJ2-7	TGTGCCAGCAGCTCTCACTACAACGAGCAGTACTTC	CASSSHYNEQYF
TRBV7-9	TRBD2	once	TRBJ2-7	TGTGCCAGCAGTTTGGATGGGACTAGCAGCACCTACGAGCAGTACTTC	CASSLDGTSSTYEQYF
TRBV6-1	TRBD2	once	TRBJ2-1	TGTGCCAGCAGTTCCCGGACTAGCGGGTACAATGAGCAGTTCTTC	CASSSRTSGYNEQFF
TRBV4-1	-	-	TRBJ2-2	TGCGCCAGCAGCCAAGCTGGAGGACCGAACACCGGGGAGCTGTTTTTT	CASSQAGGPNTGELFF
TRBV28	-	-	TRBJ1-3	TGTGCCAGCAGTGGGACGTTAGGCTCTGGAAACACCATATATTTT	CASSGTLGSGNTIYF
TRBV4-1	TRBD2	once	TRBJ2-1	TGCGCCAGCAGCCAGCCGACTAGCGGGGGGGGGCAGTTCTTC	CASSQPTSGGGQFF
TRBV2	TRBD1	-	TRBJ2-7	TGTGCCAGCAGGGACAGGGGCACCTACGAGCAGTACTTC	CASRDRGTYEQYF
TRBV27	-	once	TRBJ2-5	TGTGCCAGCAGCCTACAGGGCTCTCCAGAGACCCAGTACTTC	CASSLQGSPETQYF
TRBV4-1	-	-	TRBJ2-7	TGCGCCAGCAGCCAAGATCGGGGCAGTCGTTCCTACGAGCAGTACTTC	CASSQDRGSRSYEQYF
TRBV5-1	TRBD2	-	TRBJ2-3	TGCGCCAGCAGCTTGGCGGGACTAGCGGGAGGGGGCACAGATACGCAGTATTTT	CASSLAGLAGGGTDTQYF
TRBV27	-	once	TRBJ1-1	TGTGCCAGCAGAGCCAATAGTATTAACACTGAAGCTTTCTTT	CASRANSINTEAFF
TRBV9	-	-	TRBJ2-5	TGTGCCAGCAGCGTAGACGGAGTTTTAGAGACCCAGTACTTC	CASSVDGVLETQYF
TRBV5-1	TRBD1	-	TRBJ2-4	TGCGCCAGCAGCGCCGGGACAGTCGAACCCCGACTAGCCAAAAACATTCAGTACTTC	CASSAGTVEPRLAKNIQYF
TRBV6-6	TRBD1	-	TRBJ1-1	TGTGCCAGCAGTTGGGACAGTGCTGGGGGAACTGAAGCTTTCTTT	CASSWDSAGGTEAFF
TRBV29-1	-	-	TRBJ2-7	TGCAGCGTTGAAGGGGGGCGGGAAGTCTACGAGCAGTACTTC	CSVEGGREVYEQYF
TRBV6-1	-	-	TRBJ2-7	TGTGCCAGCAGTGGACAGGCGAGCTACGAGCAGTACTTC	CASSGQASYEQYF
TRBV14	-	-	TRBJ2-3	TGTGCCAGCAGCCAAGGCACCCGCGGTGGCGTCACGCAGTATTTT	CASSQGTRGGVTQYF
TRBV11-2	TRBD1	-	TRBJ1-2	TGTGCCAGCAGCCCCTGGACAGGGGGCAACGTCGGGCATGGCTACACCTTC	CASSPWTGGNVGHGYTF
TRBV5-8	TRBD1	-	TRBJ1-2	TGTGCCAGCAGCTGGATCACAGGGGGTAACTATGGCTACACCTTC	CASSWITGGNYGYTF
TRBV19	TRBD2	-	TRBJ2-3	TGTGCCAGTAGTATAGATCTAGCGGGACCCACAGATACGCAGTATTTT	CASSIDLAGPTDTQYF
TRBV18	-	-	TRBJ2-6	TGTGCCAGCTCAGACACTGGGGCCAACGTCCTGACTTTC	CASSDTGANVLTF
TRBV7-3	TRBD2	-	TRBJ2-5	TGTGCCAGCAGCTTAGGGCGGGAGCGAGAGACCCAGTACTTC	CASSLGRERETQYF
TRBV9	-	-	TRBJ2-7	TGTGCCAGCAGCGTAGCGGGATATGAGCACGAGCAGTACTTC	CASSVAGYEHEQYF
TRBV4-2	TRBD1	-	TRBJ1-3	TGTGCCAGCAGCCACGAAGGACAGGGCGCCTCTGGAAACACCATATATTTT	CASSHEGQGASGNTIYF
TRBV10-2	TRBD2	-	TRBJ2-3	TGCGCCAGCACAGGCAGCGGGAGCCCAGATACGCAGTATTTT	CASTGSGSPDTQYF
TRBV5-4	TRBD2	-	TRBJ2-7	TGTGCCAGCAGCTTGGTTGGCGGGAGCGGGCCTTACGAGCAGTACTTC	CASSLVGGSGPYEQYF
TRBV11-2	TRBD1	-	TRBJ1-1	TGTGCCAGCAGCCCCGATAGACAGGGGGCATACACTGAAGCTTTCTTT	CASSPDRQGAYTEAFF